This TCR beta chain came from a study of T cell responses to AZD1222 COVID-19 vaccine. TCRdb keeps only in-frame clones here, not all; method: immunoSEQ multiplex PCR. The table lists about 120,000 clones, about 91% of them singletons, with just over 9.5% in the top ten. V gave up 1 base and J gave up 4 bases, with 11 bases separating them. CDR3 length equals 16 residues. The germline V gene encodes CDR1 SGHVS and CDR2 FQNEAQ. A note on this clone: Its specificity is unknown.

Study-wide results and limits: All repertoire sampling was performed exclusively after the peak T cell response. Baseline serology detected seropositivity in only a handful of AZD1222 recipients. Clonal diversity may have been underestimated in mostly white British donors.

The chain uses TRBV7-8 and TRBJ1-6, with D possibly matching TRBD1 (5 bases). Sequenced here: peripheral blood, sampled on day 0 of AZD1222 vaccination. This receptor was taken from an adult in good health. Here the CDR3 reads CASSLGGRTYNSPLHF. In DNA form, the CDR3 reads TGTGCCAGCAGCTTAGGGGGACGTACATATAATTCACCCCTCCACTTT.